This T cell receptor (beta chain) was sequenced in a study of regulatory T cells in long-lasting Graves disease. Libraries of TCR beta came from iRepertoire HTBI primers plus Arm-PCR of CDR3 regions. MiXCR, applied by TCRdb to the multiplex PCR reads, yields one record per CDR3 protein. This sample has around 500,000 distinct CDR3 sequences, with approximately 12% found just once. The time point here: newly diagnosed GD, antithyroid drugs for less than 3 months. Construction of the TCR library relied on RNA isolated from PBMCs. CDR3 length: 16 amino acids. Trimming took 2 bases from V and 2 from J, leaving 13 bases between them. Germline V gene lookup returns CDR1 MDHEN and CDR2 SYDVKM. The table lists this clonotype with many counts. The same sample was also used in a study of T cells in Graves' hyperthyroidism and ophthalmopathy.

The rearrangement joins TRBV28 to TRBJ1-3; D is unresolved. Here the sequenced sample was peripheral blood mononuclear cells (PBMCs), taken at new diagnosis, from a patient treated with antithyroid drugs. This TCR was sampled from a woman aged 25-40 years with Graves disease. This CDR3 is CASSLRPRFTGNTIYF. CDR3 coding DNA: TGTGCCAGCAGTTTACGACCAAGGTTTACTGGAAACACCATATATTTT.